Each of the 20 T cell receptor beta chains below was sequenced from the same sample in a study of PD-L1 blockade in urothelial cancer. Method: immunoSEQ multiplex PCR; TCRdb's copy keeps in-frame clones and lacks some. The repertoire holds 40,000 or so clones, with 70% to 85% as singletons. The sequencing here drew on PBMCs, taken around atezolizumab (anti-PD-L1) treatment. The receptors come from a man between 65 and 79 years old with urothelial cancer.

The rearrangement uses TRBV7-2 and TRBJ2-7; possibly TRBD2 for D (6 bases). The CDR3 loop spans 14 amino acids. Germline CDR1 SGHTA, CDR2 FQGNSA. Trimming removed 5 bases at V and 2 bases at J, with 13 bases between. CDR3 DNA sequence: TGTGCCAGCAGCCTCTTACGGGGGACCTACGAGCAGTACTTC. Translation: CASSLLRGTYEQYF.

The CDR3 spells CASSERPTWGGSSYNEQFF. The CDR3 region has the DNA TGTGCCAGCAGCGAGCGACCCACTTGGGGCGGGAGCTCCTACAATGAGCAGTTCTTC. The chain is built from TRBV9 and TRBJ2-1; 7 bases are a match to TRBD2. With 3 bases clipped from V and 0 bases from J, the junction kept 15 bases outside the gene matches. Looked up from germline, CDR1 is SGDLS and CDR2 is YYNGEE. CDR3 size: 19 residues.

The genes are TRBV15 and TRBJ2-7; D may be TRBD1 (6 bases). CDR1 is LNHNV and CDR2 is YYDKDF in the germline V gene (reference sequence). The V and J ends lost 8 bases and 6 bases respectively, with 17 bases between them. This CDR3 is built from 13 residues. For the CDR3, the DNA is TGTGCCACCGCAAGCTTTATAGGGGGCGAGCAGTACTTC. Translated, it gives CATASFIGGEQYF.

This clone appeared once. The chain links TRBV5-1 to TRBJ2-3; D remains ambiguous. CDR3 length: 14 amino acids. Deletions cut 0 bases from V and 1 base from J, with 6 bases between. Germline loops: CDR1 SGHRS, CDR2 YFSETQ. CDR3 sequence: CASSLDSGTDTQYF. CDR3 coding DNA: TGCGCCAGCAGCTTGGATTCCGGCACAGATACGCAGTATTTT.

V gene TRBV19 combines with J gene TRBJ1-3, with D maybe TRBD1 (5 bases). V was shortened by 7 bases and J by 3 bases, with 10 bases between the two germline ends. The CDR3 is 13 amino acids. In germline, CDR1 is LNHDA, CDR2 SQIVND (reference sequence). Written as DNA, the CDR3 is TGTGCCAGTACCGACAGAAGTGGAAACACCATATATTTT. Translated: CASTDRSGNTIYF.

This clone appeared a single time. The chain combines TRBV18 with TRBJ2-1, with D unclear. V was clipped by 0 bases and J by 0 bases, with 3 bases between them. Germline V gene data show CDR1 as KGHSH and CDR2 as LQKENI. There are 14 residues in the CDR3. The CDR3 here is CASSPPSSYNEQFF. CDR3 DNA sequence: TGTGCCAGCTCACCACCGAGCTCCTACAATGAGCAGTTCTTC.

CDR3 residues: CASSEGQGVWGGYTF. DNA for the CDR3: TGCGCCAGCAGTGAAGGACAGGGCGTTTGGGGAGGCTACACCTTC. The V gene is TRBV10-2, the J gene TRBJ1-2; 8 bases match TRBD1. The J segment lost 8 bases and the V segment lost 3 bases, leaving 11 bases of the junction unmatched. This CDR3 comprises 15 residues. Per germline, CDR1 WSHSY and CDR2 SAAADI.

The chain couples TRBV10-3 to TRBJ1-1; no definite D call. The CDR3 is 14 amino acids. Germline V gives CDR1 ENHRY, CDR2 SYGVKD. V lost 6 bases and J 3 bases, leaving 14 bases between the germline ends. Here the CDR3 DNA reads TGTGCCATCAGCGGACGAGGGCGAGACACTGAAGCTTTCTTT. Residues: CAISGRGRDTEAFF.

This clone showed up just a few times. The chain carries TRBV7-6 and TRBJ1-1; TRBD1 aligns across 7 bases. The CDR3 extends over 13 amino acids. Trimming took 5 bases from V and 7 from J; bases not matched to a gene: 7. Germline V gene lookup returns CDR1 SGHVS and CDR2 FNYEAQ. The CDR3 sequence is CASSIGTVNEAFF. In DNA form, the CDR3 reads TGTGCCAGCAGCATTGGGACAGTAAATGAAGCTTTCTTT.

The V call is TRBV27, the J call TRBJ1-1; a weak D match, TRBD1 (5 bases). Germline-derived CDR1 and CDR2 are MNHEY and SMNVEV (reference sequence). The length of the CDR3 is 14 residues. Between the trimmed V and J ends, which lost 2 bases and 2 bases, there was a span of 9 bases. This CDR3 is CASSLLQGNTEAFF. As DNA, the CDR3 is TGTGCCAGCAGTTTACTGCAGGGTAACACTGAAGCTTTCTTT.

The chain carries TRBV11-1 and TRBJ1-3; 8 nucleotides align to TRBD1. The CDR3 sequence is 19 residues long. Trimming took 4 bases from V and 1 from J; bases not matched to a gene: 15. Germline lookup yields CDR1 SGHAT and CDR2 FQDESV (reference sequence). The CDR3 bases are TGTGCCAGCAGCTATCCCCGGACAGGGAGAAAATCATCTGGAAACACCATATATTTT. This sequence encodes CASSYPRTGRKSSGNTIYF.

The rearrangement uses TRBV7-8 and TRBJ2-7; perhaps TRBD1 as D (6 bases). Per germline, CDR1 SGHVS and CDR2 FQNEAQ. The CDR3 has 13 residues. Deletions cut 3 bases from V and 2 bases from J, with 8 bases between. DNA of the CDR3: TGTGCCAGCAGCTTGGACAGAACCTACGAGCAGTACTTC. Translated, it gives CASSLDRTYEQYF.

This rearrangement joins TRBV4-3 to TRBJ1-2; no clear D gene. CDR1 is LGHNA, CDR2 YSLEER, per germline. With 3 bases removed from V and 6 bases from J, the gap between germline ends came to 11 bases. This CDR3 has 13 residues. The DNA for the CDR3 is TGCGCCAGCAGCCAGGACCGGGGAGATGGCTACACCTTC. Amino acid sequence: CASSQDRGDGYTF.

The V and J genes are TRBV29-1 and TRBJ2-5; D perhaps matches TRBD1 (5 bases). The V end lost 4 bases, the J end lost 5 bases, and 17 bases lay between the germline ends. This CDR3 has 14 amino acids. CDR1 and CDR2 (germline): SQVTM, ANQGSEA. The CDR3 DNA is TGCAGCGTTGGACAGCTATGGGGCCGGGAGACCCAGTACTTC. It encodes CSVGQLWGRETQYF.

The chain carries TRBV7-9 and TRBJ2-3; D is unresolved. V lost 3 bases and J lost 2, with 12 bases in between. The CDR3 is 15 residues long. Per the germline V gene, CDR1 is SEHNR and CDR2 is FQNEAQ (reference sequence). CDR3 sequence reads: CASSFRRTNTDTQYF. CDR3 nucleotides: TGTGCCAGCAGCTTCCGCAGAACTAACACAGATACGCAGTATTTT.

The chain uses TRBV7-9 and TRBJ2-5; D is uncertain. The CDR3 is 15 residues long. Germline lookup yields CDR1 SEHNR and CDR2 FQNEAQ (reference sequence). The ends were cut back, 2 bases at V and 2 bases at J, with 12 bases in the middle. CDR3 amino acids: CASSLQAGRQETQYF. In nucleotides, the CDR3 is TGTGCCAGCAGCTTACAGGCAGGTAGACAAGAGACCCAGTACTTC.

V usage is TRBV25-1 and J usage is TRBJ2-3, with D perhaps matching TRBD2 (5 bases). In germline, CDR1 is MGHDK, CDR2 SYGVNS. Trimming left V 0 bases short and J 3 bases short, with 13 bases between. The CDR3 contains 16 residues. Written as DNA, the CDR3 is TGTGCCAGCAGTGAATATCGTCGAGAGGGTACAGATACGCAGTATTTT. Translated: CASSEYRREGTDTQYF.

J is TRBJ2-7 and V is TRBV10-3, with D possibly matching TRBD1 (5 bases). The CDR3 is 14 residues long. The ends were cut back, 2 bases at V and 2 bases at J, with 10 bases in the middle. Germline values: CDR1 ENHRY, CDR2 SYGVKD. CDR3 nucleotides: TGTGCCATCAGTGAGACAGGCCCGCCCTACGAGCAGTACTTC. This sequence encodes CAISETGPPYEQYF.

The chain links TRBV5-6 to TRBJ1-1; a possible D gene is TRBD1 (5 bases). Germline V CDR1 and CDR2: SGHDT, YYEEEE. There are 14 residues in the CDR3. Trimming left V 7 bases short and J 7 bases short, with 20 bases between. Here the CDR3 reads CASSITGGSGEAFF. CDR3 in DNA: TGTGCCAGCTCTATTACCGGGGGGTCCGGTGAAGCTTTCTTT.

Worth noting for this clone: One end of the junction does not line up with germline, which may come from a read error. The genes are TRBV5-1 and TRBJ2-3; D might be TRBD2 (6 bases). The CDR3 has 15 residues. Germline CDR1 SGHRS, CDR2 YFSETQ. The CDR3 sequence is CASSLSGLSTDTQYF. CDR3 nucleotides: TGCGCCAGCAGCTTGTCGGGACTGAGCACGGATACGCAGTATTTT.